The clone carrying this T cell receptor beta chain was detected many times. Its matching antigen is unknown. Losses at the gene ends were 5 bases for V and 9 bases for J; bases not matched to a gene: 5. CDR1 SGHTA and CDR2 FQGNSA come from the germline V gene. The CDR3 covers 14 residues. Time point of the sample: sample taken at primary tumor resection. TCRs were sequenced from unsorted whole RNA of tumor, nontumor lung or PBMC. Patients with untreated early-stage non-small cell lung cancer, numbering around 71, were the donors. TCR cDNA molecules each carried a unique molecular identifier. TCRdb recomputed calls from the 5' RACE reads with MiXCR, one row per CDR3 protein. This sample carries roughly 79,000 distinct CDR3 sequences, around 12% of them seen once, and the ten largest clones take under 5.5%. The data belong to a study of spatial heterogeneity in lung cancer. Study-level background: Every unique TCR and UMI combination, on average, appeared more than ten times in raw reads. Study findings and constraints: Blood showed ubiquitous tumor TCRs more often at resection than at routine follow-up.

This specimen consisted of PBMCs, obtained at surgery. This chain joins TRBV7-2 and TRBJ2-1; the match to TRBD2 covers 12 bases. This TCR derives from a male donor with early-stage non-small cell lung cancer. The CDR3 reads CASSLRLAGAEQFF. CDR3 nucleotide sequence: TGTGCCAGCAGCCTTAGACTAGCGGGAGCTGAGCAGTTCTTC.